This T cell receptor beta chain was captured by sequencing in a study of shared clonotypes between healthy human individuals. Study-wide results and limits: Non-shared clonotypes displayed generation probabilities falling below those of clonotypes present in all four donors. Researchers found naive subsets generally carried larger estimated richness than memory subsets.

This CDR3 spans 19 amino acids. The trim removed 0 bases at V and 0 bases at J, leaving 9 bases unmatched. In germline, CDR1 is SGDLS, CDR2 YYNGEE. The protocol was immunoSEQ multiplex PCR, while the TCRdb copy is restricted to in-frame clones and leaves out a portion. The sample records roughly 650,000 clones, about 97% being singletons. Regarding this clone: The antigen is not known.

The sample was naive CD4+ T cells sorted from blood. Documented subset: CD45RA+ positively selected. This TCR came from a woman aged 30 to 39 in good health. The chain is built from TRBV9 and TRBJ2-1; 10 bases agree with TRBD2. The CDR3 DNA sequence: TGTGCCAGCAGCGTAGGGGCTAGCGGGAGTACGGGCTCCTACAATGAGCAGTTCTTC. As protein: CASSVGASGSTGSYNEQFF. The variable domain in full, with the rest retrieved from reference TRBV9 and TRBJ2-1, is DSGVTQTPKHLITATGQRVTLRCSPRSGDLSVYWYQQSLDQGLQFLIQYYNGEERAKGNILERFSAQQFPDLHSELNLSSLELGDSALYFCASSVGASGSTGSYNEQFFGPGTRLTVL.